This T cell receptor beta chain was profiled in a study of blood T cell repertoires in COVID-19. Study-wide context: There were acute and convalescent COVID-19 samples, and they came from the United States, Italy and Spain. T cells, B-cell-depleted T cells, or PBMCs supplied cDNA or gDNA.

V trimming: 3 bases; J trimming: 4 bases; junction bases outside the gene matches: 10. The V gene's germline CDR1 is MNHEY and CDR2 SVGEGT. This CDR3 contains 16 residues. Original processing notes: By means of reference gene primer amplification, nucleated cell counts were estimated. Using immunoSEQ multiplex PCR, the repertoire was profiled, and TCRdb retains in-frame clones only, with some absent. Clone size and V and J calls were adopted from that table, with D and trimming inferred from the DNA. In the table there are 250,000 to 350,000 clones, approximately 90% of which are singletons. Sequenced input: peripheral blood. The chain links TRBV6-2 or TRBV6-3 to TRBJ2-5; 8 nucleotides agree with TRBD2. The TCR was taken from a woman aged 55-69 years with acute or convalescent COVID-19. The CDR3 region is CASSYLGAGGRETQYF. The DNA of the CDR3 is TGTGCCAGCAGTTATCTAGGCGCGGGAGGCCGAGAGACCCAGTACTTC.